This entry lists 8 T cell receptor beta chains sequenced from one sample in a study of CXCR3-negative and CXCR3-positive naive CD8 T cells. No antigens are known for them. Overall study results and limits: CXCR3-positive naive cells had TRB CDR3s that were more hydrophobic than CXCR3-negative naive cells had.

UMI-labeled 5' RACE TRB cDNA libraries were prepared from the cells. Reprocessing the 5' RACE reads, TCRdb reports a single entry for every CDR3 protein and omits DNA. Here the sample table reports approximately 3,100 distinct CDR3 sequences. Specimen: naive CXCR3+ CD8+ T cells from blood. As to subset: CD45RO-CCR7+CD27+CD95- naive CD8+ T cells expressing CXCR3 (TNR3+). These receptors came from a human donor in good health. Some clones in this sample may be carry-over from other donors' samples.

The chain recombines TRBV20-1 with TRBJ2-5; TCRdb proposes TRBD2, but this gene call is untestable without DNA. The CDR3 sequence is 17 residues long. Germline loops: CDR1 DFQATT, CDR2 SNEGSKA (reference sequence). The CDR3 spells CSAEPGLAGVLQETQYF.

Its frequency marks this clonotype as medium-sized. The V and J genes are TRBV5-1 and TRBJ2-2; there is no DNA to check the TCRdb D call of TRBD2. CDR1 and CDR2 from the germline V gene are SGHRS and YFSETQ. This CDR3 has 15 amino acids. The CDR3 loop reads CASSLGGSNTGELFF.

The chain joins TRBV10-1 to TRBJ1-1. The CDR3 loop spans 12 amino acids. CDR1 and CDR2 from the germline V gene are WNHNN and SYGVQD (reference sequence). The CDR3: CASSLPTLEAFF.

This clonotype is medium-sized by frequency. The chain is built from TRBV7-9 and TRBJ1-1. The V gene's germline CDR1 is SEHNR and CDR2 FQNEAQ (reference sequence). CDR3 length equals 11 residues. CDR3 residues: CASSFSGLAFF. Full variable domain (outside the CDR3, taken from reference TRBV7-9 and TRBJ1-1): DTGVSQNPRHKITKRGQNVTFRCDPISEHNRLYWYRQTLGQGPEFLTYFQNEAQLEKSRLLSDRFSAERPKGSFSTLEIQRTEQGDSAMYLCASSFSGLAFFGQGTRLTVV.

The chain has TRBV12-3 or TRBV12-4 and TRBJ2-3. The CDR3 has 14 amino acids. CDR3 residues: CASSLVSFTDTQYF.

The CDR3 loop reads CASSLGDRYYEQYF. This rearrangement joins TRBV7-9 to TRBJ2-7; lacking DNA, the TRBD1 call made by TCRdb goes unchecked. Germline values: CDR1 SEHNR, CDR2 FQNEAQ (reference sequence). The CDR3 runs to 14 residues.

This CDR3 is CSVRQGPEAFF. This chain links TRBV29-1 with TRBJ1-1; TCRdb names TRBD1, which stays unverified in the absence of DNA. CDR1 and CDR2 (germline): SQVTM, ANQGSEA. The CDR3 spans 11 residues.

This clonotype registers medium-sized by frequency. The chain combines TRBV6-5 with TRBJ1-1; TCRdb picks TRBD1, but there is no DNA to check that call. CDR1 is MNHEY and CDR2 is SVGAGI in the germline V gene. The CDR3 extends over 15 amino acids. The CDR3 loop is CASSSVPGPDTEAFF.